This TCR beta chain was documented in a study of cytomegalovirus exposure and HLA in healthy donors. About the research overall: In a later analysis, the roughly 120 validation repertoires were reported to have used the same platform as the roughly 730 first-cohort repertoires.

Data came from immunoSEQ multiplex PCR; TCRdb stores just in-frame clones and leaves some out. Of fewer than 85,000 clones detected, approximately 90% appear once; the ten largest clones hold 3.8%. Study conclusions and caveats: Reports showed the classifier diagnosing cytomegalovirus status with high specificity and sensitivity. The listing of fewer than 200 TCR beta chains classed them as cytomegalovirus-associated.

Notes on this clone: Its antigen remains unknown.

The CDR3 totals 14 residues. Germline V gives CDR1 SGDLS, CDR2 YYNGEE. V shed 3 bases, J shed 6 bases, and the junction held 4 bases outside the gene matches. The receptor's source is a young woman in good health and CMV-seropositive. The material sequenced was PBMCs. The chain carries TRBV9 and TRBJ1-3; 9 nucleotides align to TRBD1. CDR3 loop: CASSEQGAENTIYF. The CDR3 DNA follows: TGTGCCAGCAGCGAACAGGGGGCTGAAAACACCATATATTTT.